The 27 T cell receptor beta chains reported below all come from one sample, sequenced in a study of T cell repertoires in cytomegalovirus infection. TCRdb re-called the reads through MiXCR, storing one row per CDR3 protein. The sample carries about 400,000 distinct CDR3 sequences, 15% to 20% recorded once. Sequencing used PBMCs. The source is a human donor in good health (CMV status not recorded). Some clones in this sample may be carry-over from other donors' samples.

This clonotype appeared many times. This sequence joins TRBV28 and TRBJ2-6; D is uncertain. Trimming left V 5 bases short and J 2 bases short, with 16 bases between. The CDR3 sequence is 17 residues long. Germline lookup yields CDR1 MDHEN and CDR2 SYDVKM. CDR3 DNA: TGTGCCAGCAGTCCTCCGATAGTTGTGGCTGGGGCCAACGTCCTGACTTTC. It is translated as CASSPPIVVAGANVLTF.

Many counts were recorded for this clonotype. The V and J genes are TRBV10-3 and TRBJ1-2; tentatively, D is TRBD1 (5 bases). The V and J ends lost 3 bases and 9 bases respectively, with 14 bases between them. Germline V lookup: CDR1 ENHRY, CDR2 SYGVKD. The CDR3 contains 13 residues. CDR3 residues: CAISDRGLKRYTF. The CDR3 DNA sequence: TGTGCCATCAGTGACCGGGGCTTAAAACGCTACACCTTC.

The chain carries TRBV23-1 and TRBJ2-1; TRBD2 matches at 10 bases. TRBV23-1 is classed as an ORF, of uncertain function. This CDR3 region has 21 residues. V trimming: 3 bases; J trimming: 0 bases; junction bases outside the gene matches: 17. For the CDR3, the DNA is TGCGCCAGCAGTCAGGGGGGTAGGGCTAGCGGGAGCCTGAGCTCCTACAATGAGCAGTTCTTC. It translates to CASSQGGRASGSLSSYNEQFF.

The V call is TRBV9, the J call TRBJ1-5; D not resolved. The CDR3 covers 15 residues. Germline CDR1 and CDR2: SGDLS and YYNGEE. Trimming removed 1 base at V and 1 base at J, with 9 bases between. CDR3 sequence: CASSVRHLSNQPQHF. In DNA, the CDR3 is TGTGCCAGCAGCGTAAGACACCTGAGCAATCAGCCCCAGCATTTT.

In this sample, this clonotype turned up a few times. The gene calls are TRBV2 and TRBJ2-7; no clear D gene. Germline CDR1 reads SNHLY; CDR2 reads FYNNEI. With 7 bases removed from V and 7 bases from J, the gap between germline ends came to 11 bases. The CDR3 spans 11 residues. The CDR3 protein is CASIGAREQYF. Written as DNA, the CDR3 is TGTGCCAGCATCGGCGCCCGGGAGCAGTACTTC.

CDR3 sequence reads: CASTLDKVLDTQYF. DNA of the CDR3: TGCGCCAGCACCCTAGATAAGGTATTGGATACGCAGTATTTT. The chain uses TRBV4-1 and TRBJ2-3; D call uncertain. CDR1 and CDR2 from the germline V gene are MGHRA and YSYEKL. CDR3 length: 14 amino acids. V shed 7 bases and J shed 6 bases, with 17 bases lying between them.

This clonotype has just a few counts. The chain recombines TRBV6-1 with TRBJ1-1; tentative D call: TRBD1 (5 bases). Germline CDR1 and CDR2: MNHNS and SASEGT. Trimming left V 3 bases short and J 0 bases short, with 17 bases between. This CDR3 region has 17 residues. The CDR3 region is CASSEGGIRGLNTEAFF. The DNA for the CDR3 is TGTGCCAGCAGTGAGGGGGGGATAAGGGGATTGAACACTGAAGCTTTCTTT.

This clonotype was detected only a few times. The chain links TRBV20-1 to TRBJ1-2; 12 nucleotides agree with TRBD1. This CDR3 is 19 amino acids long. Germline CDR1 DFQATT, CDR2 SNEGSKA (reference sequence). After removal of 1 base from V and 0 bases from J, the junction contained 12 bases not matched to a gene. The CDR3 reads CSARVGRGTGGRTNYGYTF. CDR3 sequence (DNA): TGCAGTGCTAGAGTGGGGCGCGGGACAGGGGGCCGTACTAACTATGGCTACACCTTC.

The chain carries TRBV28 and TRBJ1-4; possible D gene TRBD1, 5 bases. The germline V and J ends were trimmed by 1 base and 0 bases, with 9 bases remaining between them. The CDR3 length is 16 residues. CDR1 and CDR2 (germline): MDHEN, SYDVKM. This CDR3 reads CASSLSGPATNEKLFF. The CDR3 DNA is TGTGCCAGCAGTTTATCAGGGCCGGCAACTAATGAAAAACTGTTTTTT. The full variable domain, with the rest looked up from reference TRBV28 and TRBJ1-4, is DVKVTQSSRYLVKRTGEKVFLECVQDMDHENMFWYRQDPGLGLRLIYFSYDVKMKEKGDIPEGYSVSREKKERFSLILESASTNQTSMYLCASSLSGPATNEKLFFGSGTQLSVL.

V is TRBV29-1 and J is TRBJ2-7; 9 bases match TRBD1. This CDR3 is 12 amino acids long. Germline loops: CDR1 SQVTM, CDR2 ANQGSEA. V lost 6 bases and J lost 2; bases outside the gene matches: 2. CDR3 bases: TGCAGCGTACAGGGGGCCACCTACGAGCAGTACTTC. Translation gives CSVQGATYEQYF.

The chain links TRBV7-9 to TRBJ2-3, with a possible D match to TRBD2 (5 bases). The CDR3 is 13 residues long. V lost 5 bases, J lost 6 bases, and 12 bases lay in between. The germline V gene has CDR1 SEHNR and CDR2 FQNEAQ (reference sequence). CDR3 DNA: TGTGCCAGCAGCCCCGAGGGTGGCGATACGCAGTATTTT. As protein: CASSPEGGDTQYF.

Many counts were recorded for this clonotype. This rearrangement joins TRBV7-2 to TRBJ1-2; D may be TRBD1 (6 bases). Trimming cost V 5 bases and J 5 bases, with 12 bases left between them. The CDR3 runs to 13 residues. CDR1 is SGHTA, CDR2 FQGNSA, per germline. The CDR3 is CASSLGGAYGYTF. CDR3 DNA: TGTGCCAGCAGCCTGGGGGGGGCATATGGCTACACCTTC.

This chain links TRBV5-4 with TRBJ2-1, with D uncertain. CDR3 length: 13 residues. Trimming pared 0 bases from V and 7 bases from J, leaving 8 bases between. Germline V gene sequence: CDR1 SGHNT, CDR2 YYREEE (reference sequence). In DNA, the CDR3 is TGTGCCAGCAGCTTGGCGGCTTCGAATGAGCAGTTCTTC. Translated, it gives CASSLAASNEQFF. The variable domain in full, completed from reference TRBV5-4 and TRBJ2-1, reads ETGVTQSPTHLIKTRGQQVTLRCSSQSGHNTVSWYQQALGQGPQFIFQYYREEENGRGNFPPRFSGLQFPNYSSELNVNALELDDSALYLCASSLAASNEQFFGPGTRLTVL.

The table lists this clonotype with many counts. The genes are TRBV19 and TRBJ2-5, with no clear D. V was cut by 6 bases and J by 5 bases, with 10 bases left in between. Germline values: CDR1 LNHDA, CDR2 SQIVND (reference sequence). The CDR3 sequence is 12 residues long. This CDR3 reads CASSFKSETQYF. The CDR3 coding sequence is TGTGCCAGTAGCTTTAAATCGGAGACCCAGTACTTC.

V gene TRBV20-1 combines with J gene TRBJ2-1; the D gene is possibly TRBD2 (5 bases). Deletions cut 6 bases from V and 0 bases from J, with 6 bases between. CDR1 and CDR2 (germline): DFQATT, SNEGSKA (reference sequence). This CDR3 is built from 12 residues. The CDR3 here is CSARGSYNEQFF. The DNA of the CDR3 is TGCAGTGCACGGGGCTCCTACAATGAGCAGTTCTTC.

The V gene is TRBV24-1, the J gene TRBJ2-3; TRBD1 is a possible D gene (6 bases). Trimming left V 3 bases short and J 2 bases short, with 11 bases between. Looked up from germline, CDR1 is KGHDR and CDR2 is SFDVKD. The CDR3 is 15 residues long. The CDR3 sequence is CATSDNRDLTDTQYF. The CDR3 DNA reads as TGTGCCACCAGTGATAACAGGGACCTCACAGATACGCAGTATTTT.

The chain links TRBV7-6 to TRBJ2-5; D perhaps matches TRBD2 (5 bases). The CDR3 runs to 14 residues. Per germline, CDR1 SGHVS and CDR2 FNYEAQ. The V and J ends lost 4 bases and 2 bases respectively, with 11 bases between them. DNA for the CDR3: TGTGCCAGCAGCTCCGGGGAGTCGCAAGAGACCCAGTACTTC. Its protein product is CASSSGESQETQYF. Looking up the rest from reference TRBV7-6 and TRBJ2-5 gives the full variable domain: GAGVSQSPRYKVTKRGQDVALRCDPISGHVSLYWYRQALGQGPEFLTYFNYEAQQDKSGLPNDRFSAERPEGSISTLTIQRTEQRDSAMYRCASSSGESQETQYFGPGTRLLVL.

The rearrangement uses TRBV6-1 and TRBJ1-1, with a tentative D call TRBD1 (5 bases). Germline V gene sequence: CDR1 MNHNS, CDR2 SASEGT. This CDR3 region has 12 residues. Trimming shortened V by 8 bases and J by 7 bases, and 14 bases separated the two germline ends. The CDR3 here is CASGGQGFEAFF. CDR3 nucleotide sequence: TGTGCCAGCGGGGGTCAGGGTTTTGAAGCTTTCTTT.

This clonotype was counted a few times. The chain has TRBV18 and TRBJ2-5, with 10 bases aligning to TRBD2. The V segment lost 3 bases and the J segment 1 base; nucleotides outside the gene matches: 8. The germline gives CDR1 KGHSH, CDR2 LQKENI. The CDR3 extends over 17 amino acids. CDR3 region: CASSPLSGLAAQETQYF. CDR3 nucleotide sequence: TGTGCCAGCTCACCCCTCTCCGGACTAGCGGCCCAAGAGACCCAGTACTTC.

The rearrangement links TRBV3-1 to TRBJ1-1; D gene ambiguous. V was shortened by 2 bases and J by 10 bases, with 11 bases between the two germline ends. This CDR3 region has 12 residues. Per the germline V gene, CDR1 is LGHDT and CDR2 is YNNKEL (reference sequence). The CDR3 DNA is TGTGCCAGCAGCCAACCAGACGTAGCAGCTTTCTTT. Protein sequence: CASSQPDVAAFF.

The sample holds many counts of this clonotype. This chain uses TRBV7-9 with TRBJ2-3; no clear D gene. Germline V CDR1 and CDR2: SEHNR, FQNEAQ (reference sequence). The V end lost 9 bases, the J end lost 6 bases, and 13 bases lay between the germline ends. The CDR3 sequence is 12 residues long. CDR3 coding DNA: TGTGCCAGTCGGGCGTCGTCCGATACGCAGTATTTT. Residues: CASRASSDTQYF.

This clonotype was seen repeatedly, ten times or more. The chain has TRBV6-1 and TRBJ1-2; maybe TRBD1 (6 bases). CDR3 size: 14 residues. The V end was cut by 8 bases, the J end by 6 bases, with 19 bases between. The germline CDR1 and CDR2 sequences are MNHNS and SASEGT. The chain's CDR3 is CASGASTGRDGYTF. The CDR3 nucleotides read TGTGCCAGCGGGGCCTCGACAGGTCGCGATGGCTACACCTTC.

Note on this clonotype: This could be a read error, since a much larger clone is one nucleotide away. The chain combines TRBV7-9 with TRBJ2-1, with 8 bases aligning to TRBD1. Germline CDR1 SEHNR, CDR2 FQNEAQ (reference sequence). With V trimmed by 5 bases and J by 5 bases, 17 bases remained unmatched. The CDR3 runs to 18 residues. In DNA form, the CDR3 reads TGTGCCAGCAGCCCGCGGTGGGATAGATCGACAGGGGACAATGAGCAGTTCTTC. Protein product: CASSPRWDRSTGDNEQFF. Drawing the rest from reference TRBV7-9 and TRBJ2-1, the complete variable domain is DTGVSQNPRHKITKRGQNVTFRCDPISEHNRLYWYRQTLGQGPEFLTYFQNEAQLEKSRLLSDRFSAERPKGSFSTLEIQRTEQGDSAMYLCASSPRWDRSTGDNEQFFGPGTRLTVL.

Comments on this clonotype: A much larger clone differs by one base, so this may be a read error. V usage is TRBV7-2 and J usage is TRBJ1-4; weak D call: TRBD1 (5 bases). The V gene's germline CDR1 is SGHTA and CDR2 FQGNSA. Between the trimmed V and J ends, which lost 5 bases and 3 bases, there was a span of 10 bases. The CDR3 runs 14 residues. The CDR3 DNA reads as TGTGCCAGCAGCATGACAGCAGCTAATGAAAAACTGTTTTTT. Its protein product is CASSMTAANEKLFF.

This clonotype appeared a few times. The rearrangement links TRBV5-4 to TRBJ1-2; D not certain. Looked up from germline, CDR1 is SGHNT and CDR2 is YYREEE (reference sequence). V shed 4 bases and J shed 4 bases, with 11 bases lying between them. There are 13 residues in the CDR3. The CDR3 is CASSTDGTYGYTF. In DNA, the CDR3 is TGTGCCAGCAGCACGGACGGAACCTATGGCTACACCTTC.

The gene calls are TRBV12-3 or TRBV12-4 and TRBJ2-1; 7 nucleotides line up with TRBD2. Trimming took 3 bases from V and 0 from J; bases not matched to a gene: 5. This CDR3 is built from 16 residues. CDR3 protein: CASSFEGRASYNEQFF. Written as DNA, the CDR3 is TGTGCCAGCAGTTTTGAGGGGAGGGCCTCCTACAATGAGCAGTTCTTC.

CDR3 sequence: CSAPGNHEQYF. In DNA form, the CDR3 reads TGCAGTGCTCCAGGCAACCACGAGCAGTACTTC. The chain combines TRBV20-1 with TRBJ2-7; D unresolved. The ends were cut back, 5 bases at V and 5 bases at J, with 10 bases in the middle. CDR3 length: 11 amino acids. Germline-derived CDR1 and CDR2 are DFQATT and SNEGSKA (reference sequence).